This entry lists 2 T cell receptor beta chains sequenced from one sample in a study of blood T cells in healthy people across ages. A second PCR, run for about 6 to 11 cycles, used a sample-barcoded 5' primer plus a J-beta primer mix. TCRdb reanalysed the 5' RACE reads using MiXCR and keeps one entry per CDR3 protein. This repertoire shows about 1,500,000 distinct CDR3 sequences, roughly 28% found once; its top ten account for roughly 8%. Sequencing was performed on blood. These receptors were obtained from a woman aged 25-40 years in good health.

This clonotype was picked up many times. The gene calls are TRBV27 and TRBJ2-5, with a tentative D call TRBD1 (5 bases). The V gene's germline CDR1 is MNHEY and CDR2 SMNVEV (reference sequence). V lost 7 bases to trimming and J lost 5 bases, with 20 bases between them. This CDR3 spans 15 amino acids. CDR3 region: CASTSRGQLRETQYF. In DNA form, the CDR3 reads TGTGCCAGCACGTCAAGGGGCCAACTACGCGAGACCCAGTACTTC.

As concerns this clonotype: A much larger clone lies a single base off, so this may be a read error. This chain joins TRBV7-3 and TRBJ2-7, with a possible D match to TRBD1 (6 bases). The DNA end is a closer match to TRBJ2-5, so the J assignment may be wrong. The CDR3 runs to 13 residues. Germline V gene sequence: CDR1 SGHTA, CDR2 FQGTGA. The CDR3 protein is CASSSGHRETQYF. Here the CDR3 DNA reads TGTGCCAGCAGTTCGGGACACCGGGAGACCCAGTACTTC.